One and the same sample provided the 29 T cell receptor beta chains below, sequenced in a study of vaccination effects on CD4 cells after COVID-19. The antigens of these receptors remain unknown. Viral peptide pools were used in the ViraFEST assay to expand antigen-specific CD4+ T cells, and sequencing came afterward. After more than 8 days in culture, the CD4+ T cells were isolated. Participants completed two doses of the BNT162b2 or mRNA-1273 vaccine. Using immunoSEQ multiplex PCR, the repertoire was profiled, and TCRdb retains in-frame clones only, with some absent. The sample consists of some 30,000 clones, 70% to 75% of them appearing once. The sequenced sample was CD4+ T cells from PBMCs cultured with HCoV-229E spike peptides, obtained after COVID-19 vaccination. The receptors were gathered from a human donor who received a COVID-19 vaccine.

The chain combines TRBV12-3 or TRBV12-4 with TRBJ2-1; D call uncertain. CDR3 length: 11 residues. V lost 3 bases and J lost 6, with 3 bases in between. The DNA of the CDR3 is TGTGCCAGCAGTTTTTCCAATGAGCAGTTCTTC. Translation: CASSFSNEQFF.

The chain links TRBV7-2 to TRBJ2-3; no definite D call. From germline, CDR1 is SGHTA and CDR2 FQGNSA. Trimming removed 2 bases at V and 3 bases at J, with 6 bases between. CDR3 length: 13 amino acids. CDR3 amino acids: CASSLFPTDTQYF. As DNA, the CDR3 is TGTGCCAGCAGCTTATTCCCTACAGATACGCAGTATTTT.

The CDR3 DNA reads as TGTGCCAGCAGCCAGCCGGGACTAGCGGGAGGAGTGGGTGAGCAGTTCTTC. It yields the protein CASSQPGLAGGVGEQFF. The V gene is TRBV3-1 (or the pseudogene TRBV3-2), the J gene TRBJ2-1, with TRBD2 identical over 15 bases. Trimming at V came to 3 bases and at J to 9 bases, leaving 9 bases not matched to a gene. Per germline, CDR1 LGHDT and CDR2 YNNKEL (reference sequence). The CDR3 spans 17 residues.

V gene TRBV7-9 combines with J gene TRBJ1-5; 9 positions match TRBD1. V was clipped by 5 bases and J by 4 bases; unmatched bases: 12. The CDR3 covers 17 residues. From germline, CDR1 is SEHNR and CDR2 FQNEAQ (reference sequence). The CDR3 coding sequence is TGTGCCAGCAGCAACACTAGACAGGGGGAAAGGAATCAGCCCCAGCATTTT. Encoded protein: CASSNTRQGERNQPQHF.

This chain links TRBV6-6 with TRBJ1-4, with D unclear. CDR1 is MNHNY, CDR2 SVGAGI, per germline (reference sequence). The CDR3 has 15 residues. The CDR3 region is CASHRGTATNEKLFF. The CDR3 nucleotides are TGTGCGTCACATCGGGGAACTGCAACTAATGAAAAACTGTTTTTT.

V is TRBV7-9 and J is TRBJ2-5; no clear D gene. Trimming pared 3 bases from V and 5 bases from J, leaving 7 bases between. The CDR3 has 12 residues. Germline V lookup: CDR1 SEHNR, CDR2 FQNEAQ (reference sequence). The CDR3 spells CASSLERETQYF. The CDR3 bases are TGTGCCAGCAGCTTGGAGAGGGAGACCCAGTACTTC. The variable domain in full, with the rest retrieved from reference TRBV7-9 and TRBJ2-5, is DTGVSQNPRHKITKRGQNVTFRCDPISEHNRLYWYRQTLGQGPEFLTYFQNEAQLEKSRLLSDRFSAERPKGSFSTLEIQRTEQGDSAMYLCASSLERETQYFGPGTRLLVL.

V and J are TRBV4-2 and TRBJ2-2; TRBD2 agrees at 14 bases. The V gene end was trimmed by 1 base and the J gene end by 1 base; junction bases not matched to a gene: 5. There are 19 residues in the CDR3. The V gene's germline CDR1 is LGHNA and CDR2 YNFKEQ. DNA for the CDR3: TGTGCCAGCAGCCAAGTGGGGACTAGCGGGGGCCGGAACACCGGGGAGCTGTTTTTT. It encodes CASSQVGTSGGRNTGELFF.

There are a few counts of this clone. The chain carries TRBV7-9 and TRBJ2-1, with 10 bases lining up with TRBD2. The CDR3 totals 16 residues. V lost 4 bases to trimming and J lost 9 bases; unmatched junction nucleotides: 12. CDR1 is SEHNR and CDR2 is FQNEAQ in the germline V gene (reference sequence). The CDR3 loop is CASSSRAGGLDGEQFF. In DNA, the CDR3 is TGTGCCAGCAGCTCAAGAGCGGGGGGGCTGGACGGTGAGCAGTTCTTC. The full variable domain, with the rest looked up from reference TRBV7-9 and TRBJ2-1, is DTGVSQNPRHKITKRGQNVTFRCDPISEHNRLYWYRQTLGQGPEFLTYFQNEAQLEKSRLLSDRFSAERPKGSFSTLEIQRTEQGDSAMYLCASSSRAGGLDGEQFFGPGTRLTVL.

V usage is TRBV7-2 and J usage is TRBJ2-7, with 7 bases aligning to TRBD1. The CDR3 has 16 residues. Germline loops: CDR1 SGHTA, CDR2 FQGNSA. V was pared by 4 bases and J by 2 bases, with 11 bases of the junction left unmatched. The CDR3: CASSSKSTGLAYEQYF. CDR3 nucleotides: TGTGCCAGCAGCTCAAAGTCGACAGGGTTGGCCTACGAGCAGTACTTC.

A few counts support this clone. DNA for the CDR3: TGTGCCAGCAGCCAAGATCTCTTCGGGCTAGCGGGGGGGCCGCTGGGTGAGACCCAGTACTTC. Translated, it gives CASSQDLFGLAGGPLGETQYF. The V call is TRBV4-2, the J call TRBJ2-5; TRBD2 matches 12 bases. Germline lookup yields CDR1 LGHNA and CDR2 YNFKEQ. After removal of 0 bases from V and 5 bases from J, the junction contained 19 bases not matched to a gene. This CDR3 has 21 amino acids.

DNA for the CDR3: TGTGCCAGCTCACCAACGACAGGGGAAGCTTTCTTT. As protein: CASSPTTGEAFF. The V and J genes are TRBV18 and TRBJ1-1; TRBD1 matches at 7 bases. The CDR3 loop spans 12 amino acids. Germline CDR1 is KGHSH and CDR2 is LQKENI. J lost 8 bases, V lost 2 bases, and 2 bases had no gene match.

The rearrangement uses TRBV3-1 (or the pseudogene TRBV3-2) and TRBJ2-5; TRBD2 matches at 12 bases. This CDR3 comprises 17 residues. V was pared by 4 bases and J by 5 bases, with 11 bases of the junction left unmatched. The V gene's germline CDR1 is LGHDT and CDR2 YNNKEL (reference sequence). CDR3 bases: TGTGCCAGCAGCCCCCGCGCTAGCGGGAGGGCCCTGGAGACCCAGTACTTC. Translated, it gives CASSPRASGRALETQYF.

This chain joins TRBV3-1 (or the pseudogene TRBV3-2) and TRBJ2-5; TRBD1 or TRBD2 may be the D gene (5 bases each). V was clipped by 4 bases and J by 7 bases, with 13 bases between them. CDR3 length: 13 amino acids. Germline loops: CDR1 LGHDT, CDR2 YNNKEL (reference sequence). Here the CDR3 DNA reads TGTGCCAGCAGCCTACGGGGCTACGGGACCCAGTACTTC. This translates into CASSLRGYGTQYF.

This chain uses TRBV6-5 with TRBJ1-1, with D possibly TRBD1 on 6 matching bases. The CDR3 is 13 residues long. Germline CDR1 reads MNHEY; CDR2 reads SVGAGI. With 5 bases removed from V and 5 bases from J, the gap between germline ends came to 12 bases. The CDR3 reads CASSLGGVTEAFF. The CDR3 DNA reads TGTGCCAGCAGTCTAGGGGGGGTGACTGAAGCTTTCTTT.

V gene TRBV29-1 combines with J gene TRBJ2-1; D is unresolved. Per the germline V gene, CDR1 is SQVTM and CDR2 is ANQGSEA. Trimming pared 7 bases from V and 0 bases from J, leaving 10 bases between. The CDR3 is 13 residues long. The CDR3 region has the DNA TGCAGCGCCAACCCAAACTCCTACAATGAGCAGTTCTTC. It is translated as CSANPNSYNEQFF.

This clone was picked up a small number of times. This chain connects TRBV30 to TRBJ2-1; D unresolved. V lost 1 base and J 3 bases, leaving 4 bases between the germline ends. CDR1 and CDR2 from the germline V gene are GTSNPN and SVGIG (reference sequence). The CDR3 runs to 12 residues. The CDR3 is CAWSGVYNEQFF. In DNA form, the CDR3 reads TGTGCCTGGAGTGGCGTCTACAATGAGCAGTTCTTC. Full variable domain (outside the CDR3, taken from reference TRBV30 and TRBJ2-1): SQTIHQWPATLVQPVGSPLSLECTVEGTSNPNLYWYRQAAGRGLQLLFYSVGIGQISSEVPQNLSASRPQDRQFILSSKKLLLSDSGFYLCAWSGVYNEQFFGPGTRLTVL.

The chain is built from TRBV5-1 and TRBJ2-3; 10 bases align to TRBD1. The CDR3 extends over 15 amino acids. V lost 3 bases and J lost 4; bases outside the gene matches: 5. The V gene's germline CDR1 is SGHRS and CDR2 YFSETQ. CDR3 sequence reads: CASSSGQGGSDTQYF. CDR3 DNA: TGCGCCAGCAGCTCCGGACAGGGGGGATCAGATACGCAGTATTTT.

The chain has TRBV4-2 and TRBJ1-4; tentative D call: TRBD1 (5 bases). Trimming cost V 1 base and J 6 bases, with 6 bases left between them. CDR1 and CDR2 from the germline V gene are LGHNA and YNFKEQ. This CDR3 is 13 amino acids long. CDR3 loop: CASSQARDEKLFF. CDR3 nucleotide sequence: TGTGCCAGCAGCCAAGCCAGGGATGAAAAACTGTTTTTT.

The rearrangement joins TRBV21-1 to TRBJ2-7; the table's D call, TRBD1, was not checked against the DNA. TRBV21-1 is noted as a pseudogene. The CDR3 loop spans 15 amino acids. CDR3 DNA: TGTGCCAGCAGCAATTGGGACAGGGACACCTACGAGCAGTACTTC. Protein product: CASSNWDRDTYEQYF.

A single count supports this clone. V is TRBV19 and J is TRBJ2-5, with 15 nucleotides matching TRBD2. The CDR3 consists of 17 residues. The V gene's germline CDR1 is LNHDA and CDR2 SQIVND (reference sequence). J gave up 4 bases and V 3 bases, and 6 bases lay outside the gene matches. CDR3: CASSIDGLAGGRETQYF. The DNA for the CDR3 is TGTGCCAGTAGTATTGACGGACTAGCGGGAGGGAGAGAGACCCAGTACTTC.

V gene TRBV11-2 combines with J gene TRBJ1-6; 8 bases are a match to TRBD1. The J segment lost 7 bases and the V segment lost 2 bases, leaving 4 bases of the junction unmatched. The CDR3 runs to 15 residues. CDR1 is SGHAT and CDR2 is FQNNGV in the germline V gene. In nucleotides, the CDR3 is TGTGCCAGCAGCTTACGGACAGGGCCCAATTCACCCCTCCACTTT. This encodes CASSLRTGPNSPLHF.

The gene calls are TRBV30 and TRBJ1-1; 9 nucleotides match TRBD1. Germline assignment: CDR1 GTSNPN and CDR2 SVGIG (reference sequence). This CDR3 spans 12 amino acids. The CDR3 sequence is CARDRANTEAFF. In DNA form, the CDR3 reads TGTGCACGGGACAGGGCGAATACTGAAGCTTTCTTT.

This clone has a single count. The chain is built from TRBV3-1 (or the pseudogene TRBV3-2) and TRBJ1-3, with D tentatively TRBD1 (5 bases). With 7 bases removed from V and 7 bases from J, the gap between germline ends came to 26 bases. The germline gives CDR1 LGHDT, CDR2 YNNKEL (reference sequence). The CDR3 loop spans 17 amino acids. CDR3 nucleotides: TGTGCCAGCACCTCGATGGGACGGGGGAAGGGGTCGAACACCATATATTTT. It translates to CASTSMGRGKGSNTIYF.

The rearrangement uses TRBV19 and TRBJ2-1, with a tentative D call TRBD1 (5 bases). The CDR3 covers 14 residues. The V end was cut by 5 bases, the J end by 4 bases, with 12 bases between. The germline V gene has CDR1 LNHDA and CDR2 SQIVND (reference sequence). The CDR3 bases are TGTGCCAGTAGTTGGGGTGCAGGGTACAATGAGCAGTTCTTC. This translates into CASSWGAGYNEQFF.

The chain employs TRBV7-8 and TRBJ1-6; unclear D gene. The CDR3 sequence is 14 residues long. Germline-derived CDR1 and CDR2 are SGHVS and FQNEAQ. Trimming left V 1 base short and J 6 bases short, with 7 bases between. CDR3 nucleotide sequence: TGTGCCAGCAGCTTAGTGGGGTTTAATTCACCCCTCCACTTT. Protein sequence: CASSLVGFNSPLHF.

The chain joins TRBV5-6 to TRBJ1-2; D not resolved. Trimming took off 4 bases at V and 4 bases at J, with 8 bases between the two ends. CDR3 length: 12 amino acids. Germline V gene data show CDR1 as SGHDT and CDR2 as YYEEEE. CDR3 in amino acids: CASSARFYGYTF. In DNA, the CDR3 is TGTGCCAGCAGCGCCAGATTCTATGGCTACACCTTC. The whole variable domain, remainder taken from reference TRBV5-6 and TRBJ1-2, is DAGVTQSPTHLIKTRGQQVTLRCSPKSGHDTVSWYQQALGQGPQFIFQYYEEEERQRGNFPDRFSGHQFPNYSSELNVNALLLGDSALYLCASSARFYGYTFGSGTRLTVV.

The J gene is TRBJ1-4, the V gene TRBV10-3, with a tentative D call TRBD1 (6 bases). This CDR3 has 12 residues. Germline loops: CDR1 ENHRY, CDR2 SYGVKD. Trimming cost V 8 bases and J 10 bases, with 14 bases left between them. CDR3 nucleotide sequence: TGTGCCATCGGGGGGGCGGACGGAAAACTGTTTTTT. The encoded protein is CAIGGADGKLFF.

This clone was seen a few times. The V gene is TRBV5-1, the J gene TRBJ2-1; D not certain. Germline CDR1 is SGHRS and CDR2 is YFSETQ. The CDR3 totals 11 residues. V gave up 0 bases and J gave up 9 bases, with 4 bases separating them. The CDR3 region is CASSLEFEQFF. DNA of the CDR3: TGCGCCAGCAGCTTGGAGTTTGAGCAGTTCTTC.

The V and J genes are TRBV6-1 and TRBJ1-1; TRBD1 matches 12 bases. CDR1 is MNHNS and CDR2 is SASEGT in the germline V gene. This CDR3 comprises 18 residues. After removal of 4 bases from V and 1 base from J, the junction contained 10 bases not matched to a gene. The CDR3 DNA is TGTGCCAGCAGTGTCGGGACAGGGGGCGTGGGGGGGAACACTGAAGCTTTCTTT. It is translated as CASSVGTGGVGGNTEAFF.